A single sample gave rise to the 20 T cell receptor beta chains below, sequenced in a study of tumor and adjacent non-tumor tissue in lung cancer. A modified ARM-PCR protocol with three rounds of nested PCR amplified TCRbeta. Via MiXCR, TCRdb re-called the multiplex PCR reads, giving one row per CDR3 protein. This sample has approximately 90,000 distinct CDR3 sequences, with around three quarters found just once. RNA was extracted from bulk tissue without any cell sorting. This non-tumor lung sample came from over 3 cm beyond the tumor edge. Sequencing was carried out using distant non-tumor lung tissue. Source of these receptors: a woman in her fifties or sixties with non-small cell lung cancer.

Regarding this clonotype: One junction end does not reproduce the germline sequence, and a read error may be involved. This chain joins TRBV6-1 and TRBJ2-1, with a tentative D call TRBD1 (5 bases). CDR1 and CDR2 (germline): MNHNS, SASEGT. CDR3 size: 14 residues. CDR3 sequence: CASSVGALNNEHFF. Written as DNA, the CDR3 is TGTGCCAGCAGTGTTGGGGCCCTTAACAATGAGCACTTCTTC.

Concerning this clonotype itself: The junction shows a germline mismatch at one end, possibly a read error. The J gene is TRBJ2-7, the V gene TRBV14; no firm D call. The germline CDR1 and CDR2 sequences are SGHDN and FVKESK. CDR3 length: 11 amino acids. CDR3 DNA sequence: TGTGCCAGCGGCCAGATGTACGGGCAGTACTTC. This translates into CASGQMYGQYF.

The CDR3 coding sequence is TGCAGTGCTAACCCGGGAATAGCGAGAGTAGGTTACGAGCAGTACTTC. Residues: CSANPGIARVGYEQYF. The chain employs TRBV20-1 and TRBJ2-7; D possibly corresponds to TRBD2 (5 bases). The CDR3 sequence is 16 residues long. Looked up from germline, CDR1 is DFQATT and CDR2 is SNEGSKA (reference sequence). Trimming stripped 4 bases from V and 4 bases from J, with 23 bases between.

A word on this clonotype: A read error may account for a junction end that differs from germline. The chain combines TRBV4-2 with TRBJ2-7; no definite D call. Germline V gene lookup returns CDR1 LGHNA and CDR2 YNFKEQ. The CDR3 has 16 residues. In nucleotides, the CDR3 is TGTGACAGCAGACATGCAGTAGAGGCGGTCCCCTACGATCAGTACTTC. Translating it yields CDSRHAVEAVPYDQYF.

The chain employs TRBV29-1 and TRBJ1-2, with D perhaps matching TRBD1 (5 bases). The V and J ends lost 3 bases and 14 bases respectively, with 37 bases between them. This CDR3 region has 18 residues. From germline, CDR1 is SQVTM and CDR2 ANQGSEA. CDR3: CSVEPPAGKGEKVWDYTF. The DNA for the CDR3 is TGCAGCGTTGAGCCCCCCGCGGGAAAAGGGGAGAAAGTATGGGACTATACCTTC.

On this clonotype itself: A junction end diverges from the germline sequence, so it may reflect a read error. J is TRBJ1-2 and V is TRBV11-2, with no clear D. Germline CDR1 is SGHAT and CDR2 is FQNNGV. CDR3 size: 14 residues. CDR3 residues: CSSNSEASNYGYTF. Written as DNA, the CDR3 is TGTTCCAGCAACTCAGAAGCAAGTAACTATGGCTACACCTTC.

As to this clonotype: Mismatch with germline at one junction end may stem from a read error. This chain joins TRBV20-1 and TRBJ2-7; TRBD2 aligns across 9 bases. The CDR3 length is 14 residues. Germline V gene data show CDR1 as DFQATT and CDR2 as SNEGSKA (reference sequence). CDR3 sequence: CSARVAGVDYEQYF. The CDR3, as DNA: TGCAGTGCCAGAGTAGCGGGAGTCGACTACGAGCAGTACTTC.

About this clonotype itself: One junction end disagrees with the germline gene, perhaps due to a read error. The chain combines TRBV6-2 or TRBV6-3 with TRBJ2-2, with D possibly TRBD2 on 5 matching bases. Germline lookup yields CDR1 MNHEY and CDR2 SVGEGT. The CDR3 runs 13 residues. The CDR3 region is CAGSYSDTGELFF. CDR3 coding DNA: TGTGCCGGCAGTTACTCAGACACCGGGGAGCTCTTTTTT.

This clonotype has a handful of counts. A much larger clone differs by one base, so this may be a read error. The rearrangement joins TRBV5-4 to TRBJ2-3; no reliable D call. This CDR3 comprises 13 residues. Per the germline V gene, CDR1 is SGHNT and CDR2 is YYREEE (reference sequence). The CDR3 is CAISLPTTDTQYF. CDR3 nucleotide sequence: TGTGCCATCAGCTTACCGACTACAGATACGCAGTATTTT.

Of note for this clonotype: The junction does not match germline at one end; this may be a read error. This chain connects TRBV24-1 to TRBJ2-2; 14 bases are a match to TRBD2. The CDR3 loop spans 16 amino acids. Germline V gene lookup returns CDR1 KGHDR and CDR2 SFDVKD. CDR3 region: CAISGLAGGNTGELFF. CDR3 nucleotides: TGTGCCATCAGTGGACTAGCGGGAGGGAACACCGGGGAGCTGTTTTTT.

For this clonotype: A single base separates this from a much larger clone, so it may be a read error. V gene TRBV19 combines with J gene TRBJ1-5; D uncertain. The end of the DNA is better explained by TRBJ2-3, so the J call may be wrong. Germline V gene lookup returns CDR1 LNHDA and CDR2 SQIVND (reference sequence). The CDR3 totals 12 residues. The CDR3 DNA reads as TGTGCCAGTAGTGTGGCATACGGACCCCAGTATTTT. Its translation is CASSVAYGPQYF.

Note on this clonotype: Compared with germline, one end of the junction differs, possibly owing to a read error. V usage is TRBV6-1 and J usage is TRBJ2-5; no reliable D call. The CDR3 is made up of 14 amino acids. Germline-derived CDR1 and CDR2 are MNHNS and SASEGT. CDR3 residues: CASNEGEYGETQYF. CDR3 DNA: TGTGCTAGCAATGAAGGCGAGTATGGAGAGACCCAGTACTTC.

In this sample, this clonotype turned up once. One base away lies a much larger clone, so this may be a sequencing read error. V and J are TRBV20-1 and TRBJ2-1; a weak D match, TRBD1 (5 bases). Germline values: CDR1 DFQATT, CDR2 SNEGSKA (reference sequence). The CDR3 spans 15 residues. The V end lost 3 bases, the J end lost 0 bases, and 12 bases lay between the germline ends. The CDR3 protein is CSASPRGISYNEQFF. The CDR3 nucleotides are TGCAGTGCTAGCCCTAGGGGCATCTCCTACAATGAGCAGTTCTTC.

Of note for this clonotype: Its ends do not fully match the called genes, so a read error is possible. The chain combines TRBV6-1 with TRBJ1-5, with a tentative D call TRBD1 (6 bases). Germline V gives CDR1 MNHNS, CDR2 SASEGT. CDR3 length: 15 amino acids. CDR3 nucleotide sequence: TGTGCCAACAGTATACGCTGGGACAATCGTCAGCCCCAGCATTTT. Translation: CANSIRWDNRQPQHF.

On this clonotype itself: The conserved closing phenylalanine or tryptophan is absent in this CDR3, likely reflecting a read error. It is unclear where the CDR3 begins or ends on the DNA, so no DNA is shown, and the CDR3 is as TCRdb lists it. The chain employs TRBV11-2 and TRBJ2-7. The CDR3 region is 14 residues in length, termini included. CDR1 SGHAT and CDR2 FQNNGV come from the germline V gene. The CDR3 sequence: CANSLTGTAYEQYL.

At least ten counts were recorded for this clonotype. This sequence joins TRBV10-3 and TRBJ2-2, with TRBD2 matching over 10 bases. CDR1 is ENHRY and CDR2 is SYGVKD in the germline V gene. With V trimmed by 4 bases and J by 1 base, 3 bases remained unmatched. This CDR3 is 16 amino acids long. In nucleotides, the CDR3 is TGTGCCATCAGTGGTCCTAGCGGGGGGAACACCGGGGAGCTGTTTTTT. Translating it yields CAISGPSGGNTGELFF.

As for this clonotype: As the CDR3 is not closed by the conserved phenylalanine or tryptophan, this likely results from a read error. Because the CDR3's place on the DNA is in doubt, the DNA is left out and the CDR3 is given as listed by TCRdb. The chain couples TRBV28 to TRBJ2-2; no DNA check was done on the table's D call, TRBD1. Germline V gene lookup returns CDR1 MDHEN and CDR2 SYDVKM. The CDR3 numbers 14 amino acids, ends counted. CDR3 amino acids: CASSLGTYTGELFY.

The chain carries TRBV5-6 and TRBJ1-2, with 7 bases identical to TRBD1. The germline V gene has CDR1 SGHDT and CDR2 YYEEEE. This CDR3 has 14 residues. This CDR3 reads CVISLPSRGNGYTF. As DNA, the CDR3 is TGTGTCATCAGCTTGCCGTCCAGGGGGAATGGCTACACCTTC.

As to this clonotype: Its ends do not fully match the called genes, so a read error is possible. The V and J genes are TRBV6-5 and TRBJ1-1, with TRBD1 identical over 7 bases. This CDR3 has 13 amino acids. In germline, CDR1 is MNHEY, CDR2 SVGAGI. Here the CDR3 reads CAAQTGTNTEALF. In DNA form, the CDR3 reads TGTGCCGCGCAGACAGGGACGAATACTGAAGCTCTCTTT.

The chain recombines TRBV20-1 with TRBJ1-1; tentatively, D is TRBD1 (5 bases). There are 13 residues in the CDR3. V dropped 8 bases and J dropped 5 bases, with 18 bases sitting between them. Germline loops: CDR1 DFQATT, CDR2 SNEGSKA (reference sequence). CDR3 in amino acids: CSIREGGVTEAFF. The CDR3 bases are TGCAGTATTAGAGAGGGAGGGGTGACTGAAGCTTTCTTT.